A selection of T cell receptor beta chains follows, all from one sample in a study of T-cell memory formation after mild COVID-19. TCRdb independently ran MiXCR on the 5' RACE reads; one entry per CDR3 protein. The sample yields around 250,000 distinct CDR3 sequences, about 17% seen once. Sequences were obtained from PBMCs or a T cell subset sorted from them (not recorded which). These TCRs come from a man younger than 35 who had mild COVID-19 (a few samples of this study predate the infection). Cell type and time point are not known. Each CDR3 is given with its conserved first and last residue. D genes are given only for firm matches. A clone size is listed for some rows: how often the clone was seen (once, few, many), or a class if it is expanded.

d_gene,abundance,j_gene,v_gene,CDR3nt,CDR3aa
.,.,TRBJ2-7,TRBV12-3/TRBV12-4,TGTGCCAGCAGTTTAGGGGGATTCTACGAGCAGTACTTC,CASSLGGFYEQYF
.,.,TRBJ2-1,TRBV7-2,TGTGCCAGCAGCTTAGTCCTGTTTCTAGCGAGGTGTGAGCAGTTCTTC,CASSLVLFLARCEQFF
.,many,TRBJ1-5,TRBV12-3/TRBV12-4,TGTGCCAGCAGCCTCGACAGGAGCAATCAGCCCCAGCATTTT,CASSLDRSNQPQHF
TRBD1,few,TRBJ1-1,TRBV7-6,TGTGCCAGCTCTACTTCCCCCTCGACAGGGATCGCTGAAGCTTTCTTT,CASSTSPSTGIAEAFF
.,many,TRBJ2-5,TRBV7-9,TGTGCCAGCAGCCCAACGTGGGAGACCCAGTACTTC,CASSPTWETQYF
TRBD1,.,TRBJ1-1,TRBV18,TGTGCCAGCTCACCCCAAGAGGACAGGGGGCGGACTGAAGCTTTCTTT,CASSPQEDRGRTEAFF
TRBD2,.,TRBJ2-5,TRBV7-3,TGTGCCAGCAGCCCACAACTAGCGTCACAAGAGACCCAGTACTTC,CASSPQLASQETQYF
.,few,TRBJ1-3,TRBV20-1,TGCAGTGCTAGAGGATCTAACCGGAACACCATATATTTT,CSARGSNRNTIYF
TRBD1,few,TRBJ2-5,TRBV4-3,TGCGCCACCAAGCGACAGGGCCACCAAGAGACCCAGTACTTC,CATKRQGHQETQYF
.,.,TRBJ2-3,TRBV5-1,TGCGCCAGCAGCCCACAGGGTCGGGAGGATACGCAGTATTTT,CASSPQGREDTQYF
.,few,TRBJ1-5,TRBV12-3/TRBV12-4,TGTGCCAGCAGCCACAGGGAGGGCAATCAGCCCCAGCATTTT,CASSHREGNQPQHF
TRBD1,.,TRBJ1-1,TRBV3-1,TGTGCCAGCAGCCCCCGAACCACAGGGGAGGGAACTGAAGCTTTCTTT,CASSPRTTGEGTEAFF
.,few,TRBJ2-7,TRBV7-9,TGTGCCAGCAGCTTACGGCAATTCCGGGACCGGTCCTACGAGCAGTACTTC,CASSLRQFRDRSYEQYF
.,few,TRBJ2-2,TRBV6-5,TGTGCCAGCAGAACAACAAGTACGAACACCGGGGAGCTGTTTTTT,CASRTTSTNTGELFF
.,once,TRBJ2-1,TRBV9,TGTGCCAGCAGCGTAGTATCGACCAACAATGAGCAGTTCTTC,CASSVVSTNNEQFF
TRBD1,.,TRBJ1-1,TRBV18,TGTGCCAGCTCACCCTTGGGGAGTGACAGGGGGGAATTTGAAGCTTTCTTT,CASSPLGSDRGEFEAFF
TRBD1,.,TRBJ2-5,TRBV28,TGTGCCAGCAGTTTAGTTGGGACAGTAGAGACCCAGTACTTC,CASSLVGTVETQYF
TRBD1,few,TRBJ2-4,TRBV9,TGTGCCAGCAGCGAGCCGCCAAGACAGGGAAGCGAAAACATTCAGTACTTC,CASSEPPRQGSENIQYF
.,.,TRBJ1-4,TRBV5-6,TGTGCCAGCAGCTTTTTGACCGTCCGTGAAAAACTGTTTTTT,CASSFLTVREKLFF
.,many,TRBJ2-5,TRBV4-3,TGCGCCAGCAGCCAAGATGTGGGCCTCCAAGAGACCCAGTACTTC,CASSQDVGLQETQYF
.,.,TRBJ1-4,TRBV5-1,TGCGCCAGCAGCTTGGGACTGCTAAATGAAAAACTGTTTTTT,CASSLGLLNEKLFF
.,.,TRBJ1-1,TRBV6-5,TGTGCCAGCAGAAGCAACACTGAAGCTTTCTTT,CASRSNTEAFF
TRBD2,.,TRBJ2-1,TRBV4-2,TGTGCCAGCAGCCTCGACCGGCTAGCGGGGGTAGCCTCCTACAATGAGCAGTTCTTC,CASSLDRLAGVASYNEQFF
.,.,TRBJ1-3,TRBV5-1,TGCGCCAGCAGCTTGGACGGGTACTCTGGAAACACCATATATTTT,CASSLDGYSGNTIYF
TRBD1,.,TRBJ2-5,TRBV7-2,TGTGCCAGCAGCTACCGGACAGGACAAGAGACCCAGTACTTC,CASSYRTGQETQYF
TRBD1,once,TRBJ2-3,TRBV5-1,TGCGCCAGCAGCTTGGCGGACAGGGATCGGGATACGCAGTATTTT,CASSLADRDRDTQYF
TRBD1,.,TRBJ1-5,TRBV4-2,TGTGCCAGCAGCCAGGAGGACAGGGGGACTCAGCCCCAGCATTTT,CASSQEDRGTQPQHF
TRBD2,few,TRBJ2-3,TRBV19,TGTGCCAGTAGTTTCCTCGGCGGGGGTGCAGATACGCAGTATTTT,CASSFLGGGADTQYF
TRBD1,few,TRBJ1-1,TRBV4-3,TGCGCCAGCAGCCAAAGGGGGCTAACGAACACTGAAGCTTTCTTT,CASSQRGLTNTEAFF
.,few,TRBJ2-2,TRBV12-3/TRBV12-4,TGTGCCAGCAGTTTCGGACAGACCGCGAACACCGGGGAGCTGTTTTTT,CASSFGQTANTGELFF
.,few,TRBJ1-2,TRBV27,TGTGCCAGCAGTTATTTGGGGAGTCCGGACGGCTACACCTTC,CASSYLGSPDGYTF
TRBD2,.,TRBJ2-3,TRBV24-1,TGTGCCACCAGTGAGACTAGCGGGGGTGCAGATACGCAGTATTTT,CATSETSGGADTQYF
.,few,TRBJ2-3,TRBV5-1,TGCGCCAGCAGCTTTGGGCAGGCCAGCACAGATACGCAGTATTTT,CASSFGQASTDTQYF
.,many,TRBJ2-5,TRBV29-1,TGCAGCGTTGAACTCCAGGGGGGACTAGTCATGGAAGAGACCCAGTACTTC,CSVELQGGLVMEETQYF
.,few,TRBJ1-3,TRBV5-1,TGCGCCAGCAGTCGGGACGACTCCATCTCTGGAAACACCATATATTTT,CASSRDDSISGNTIYF
.,.,TRBJ2-1,TRBV6-5,TGTGCCAGCAGTTCCAAATACAATGAGCAGTTCTTC,CASSSKYNEQFF
TRBD1,.,TRBJ2-5,TRBV3-1,TGTGCCAGCAGCCGATCAGTCGGGACAGTGATACAAGAGACCCAGTACTTC,CASSRSVGTVIQETQYF
.,few,TRBJ1-2,TRBV7-2,TGTGCCAGCAGCTGGGTTGTCCCGGCAGGGCTGGGCTACACCTTC,CASSWVVPAGLGYTF
TRBD2,.,TRBJ2-1,TRBV20-1,TGCAGTGCTAGAGATCGTAGCGGGGGTTACAATGAGCAGTTCTTC,CSARDRSGGYNEQFF
.,few,TRBJ1-2,TRBV28,TGTGCCAGCAGGGACACGCCCGGCTACACCTTC,CASRDTPGYTF
.,.,TRBJ1-6,TRBV6-5,TGTGCCAGCAGTTACAGGGCATATAATTCACCCCTCCACTTT,CASSYRAYNSPLHF
.,few,TRBJ2-1,TRBV18,TGTGCCAGCTCACAGGTGCGCGGAGGTGAGCAGTTCTTC,CASSQVRGGEQFF
TRBD1,few,TRBJ2-1,TRBV11-1,TGTGCCAGCAGCTTGGACAGGGGCCCCAATGAGCAGTTCTTC,CASSLDRGPNEQFF
.,few,TRBJ2-1,TRBV19,TGTGCCAGCGGGCCGGGGTCCTACAATGAGCAGTTCTTC,CASGPGSYNEQFF
.,.,TRBJ2-7,TRBV7-6,TGTGCCAGCAGTCCACGCGGGTCCGTCGAGCAGTACTTC,CASSPRGSVEQYF
.,.,TRBJ2-5,TRBV10-3,TGTGCCATCAGCCCCGGGTTAGGGGGAGGTGGAGAGACCCAGTACTTC,CAISPGLGGGGETQYF
.,medium-sized,TRBJ2-5,TRBV20-1,TGCAGTGCTAGGTCCGGGAGTCCACAAGAGACCCAGTACTTC,CSARSGSPQETQYF
.,.,TRBJ1-6,TRBV18,TGTGCCAGCTCACTCCGTCGGGGGCTTAATTCACCCCTCCACTTT,CASSLRRGLNSPLHF